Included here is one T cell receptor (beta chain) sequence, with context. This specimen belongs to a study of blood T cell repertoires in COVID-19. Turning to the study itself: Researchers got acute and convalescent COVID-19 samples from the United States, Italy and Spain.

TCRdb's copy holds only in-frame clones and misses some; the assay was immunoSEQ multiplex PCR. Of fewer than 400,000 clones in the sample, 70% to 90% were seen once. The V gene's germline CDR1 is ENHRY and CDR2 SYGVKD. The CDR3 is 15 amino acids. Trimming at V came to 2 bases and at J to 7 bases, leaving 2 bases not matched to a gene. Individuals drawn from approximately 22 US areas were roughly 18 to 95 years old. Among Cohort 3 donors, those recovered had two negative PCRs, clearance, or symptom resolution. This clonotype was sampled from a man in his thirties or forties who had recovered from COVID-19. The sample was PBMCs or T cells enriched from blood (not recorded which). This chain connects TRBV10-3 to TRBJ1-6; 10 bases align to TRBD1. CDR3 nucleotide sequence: TGTGCCATCAGTGAGGGACAGGGGGTCAATTCACCCCTCCACTTT. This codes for CAISEGQGVNSPLHF.